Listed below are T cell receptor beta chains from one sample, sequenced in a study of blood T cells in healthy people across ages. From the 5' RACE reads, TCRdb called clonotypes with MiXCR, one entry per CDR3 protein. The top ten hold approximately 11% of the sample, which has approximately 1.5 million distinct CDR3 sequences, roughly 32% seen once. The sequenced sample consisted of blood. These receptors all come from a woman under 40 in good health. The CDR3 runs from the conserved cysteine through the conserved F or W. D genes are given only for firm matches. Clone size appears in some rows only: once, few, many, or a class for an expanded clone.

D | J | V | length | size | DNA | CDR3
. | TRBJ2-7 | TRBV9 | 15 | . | TGTGCCAGCAGCGTAAGGTCGGGAGCCGCCTACGAGCAGTACTTC | CASSVRSGAAYEQYF
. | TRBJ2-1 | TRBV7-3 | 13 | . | TGTGCCAGCAGCTCAACATTAGACAATGAGCAGTTCTTC | CASSSTLDNEQFF
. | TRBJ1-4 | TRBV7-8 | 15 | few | TGTGCCAGCAGCCAGGCCCGGGATGGGTATGAAAAACTGTTTTTT | CASSQARDGYEKLFF
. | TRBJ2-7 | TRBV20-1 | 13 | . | TGCAGTGCTAAGCAGGGCCCGGCCTGCGAGCAGTACTTC | CSAKQGPACEQYF
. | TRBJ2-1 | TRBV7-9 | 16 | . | TGTGCCAGCAGCTTCCCTTGGCGAAGCTCCTACAATGAGCAGTTCTTC | CASSFPWRSSYNEQFF
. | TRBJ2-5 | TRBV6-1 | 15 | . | TGTGCCAGCAGTAGAACTGGCTGGTACCAAGAGACCCAGTACTTC | CASSRTGWYQETQYF
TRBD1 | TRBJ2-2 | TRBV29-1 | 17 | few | TGCAGCGTTGATATGGGGACAGTGTATTCGAACACCGGGGAGCTGTTTTTT | CSVDMGTVYSNTGELFF
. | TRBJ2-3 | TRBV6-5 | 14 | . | TGTGCCAGCAGTCCGGTAATCGACACAGATACGCAGTATTTT | CASSPVIDTDTQYF
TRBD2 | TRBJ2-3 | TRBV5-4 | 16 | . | TGTGCCAGCAGCTCCAAGACTAGCGGGATGATGGATACGCAGTATTTT | CASSSKTSGMMDTQYF
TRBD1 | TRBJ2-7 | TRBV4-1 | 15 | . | TGCGCCAGCAGCCAAGGAAGACAGGGGACCTACGAGCAGTACTTC | CASSQGRQGTYEQYF
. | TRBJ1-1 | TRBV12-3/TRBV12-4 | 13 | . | TGTGCCAGCACCCCTCGCCTGGGAACTGAAGCTTTCTTT | CASTPRLGTEAFF
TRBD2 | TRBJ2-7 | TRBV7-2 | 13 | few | TGTGCCAGCCAGCGGGACGGCATCTACGAGCAGTACTTC | CASQRDGIYEQYF
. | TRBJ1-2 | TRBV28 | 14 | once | TGTGCCAGCAGTTTCTTGGGGCTCCGTCGCGGCTACACCTTC | CASSFLGLRRGYTF
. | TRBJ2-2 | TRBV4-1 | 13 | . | TGCGCCAGCAGCCAAGTTTCCGGCGGGGAGCTGTTTTTT | CASSQVSGGELFF